This T cell receptor (beta chain) was found in a study of blood T cell repertoires in COVID-19. This table comes from immunoSEQ multiplex PCR, and its TCRdb copy is limited to in-frame clones, with some not included. The sample includes some 160,000 clones, roughly nine tenths of them seen just once. The clonotype originates from a man aged 55 to 70 with acute or convalescent COVID-19. Sequencing input: peripheral blood.

The CDR3 DNA reads as TGCGCCAGCAGTCAATCGCCCTGGCCTAACTATGGCTACACCTTC. Translation gives CASSQSPWPNYGYTF. The rearrangement joins TRBV23-1 to TRBJ1-2, with D uncertain. TRBV23-1 is noted as an ORF with a role that remains uncertain. The CDR3 length is 15 residues. Trimming pared 0 bases from V and 0 bases from J, leaving 8 bases between.